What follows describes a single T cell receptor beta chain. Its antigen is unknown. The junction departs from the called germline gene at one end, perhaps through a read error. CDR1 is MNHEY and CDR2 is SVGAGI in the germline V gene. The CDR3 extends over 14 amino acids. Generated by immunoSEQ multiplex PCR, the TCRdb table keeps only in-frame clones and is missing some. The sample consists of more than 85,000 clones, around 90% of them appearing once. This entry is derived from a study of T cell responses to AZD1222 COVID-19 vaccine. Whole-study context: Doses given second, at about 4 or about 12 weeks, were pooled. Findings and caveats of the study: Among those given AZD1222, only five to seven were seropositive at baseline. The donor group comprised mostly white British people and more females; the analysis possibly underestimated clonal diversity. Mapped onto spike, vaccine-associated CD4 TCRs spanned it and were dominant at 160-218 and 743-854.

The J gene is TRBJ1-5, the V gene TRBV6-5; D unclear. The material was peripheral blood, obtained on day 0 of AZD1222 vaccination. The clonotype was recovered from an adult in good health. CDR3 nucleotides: TGTGCCAGCAGCTACTCCCACGACAATCAGCCCCAGCATTTT. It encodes CASSYSHDNQPQHF.